This entry concerns a single T cell receptor beta chain. Only in-frame clones appear in the TCRdb table, and some are missing; sequencing was by immunoSEQ multiplex PCR. In the table there are around 110,000 clones, roughly nine tenths of which are singletons. The J segment lost 6 bases and the V segment lost 4 bases, leaving 6 bases of the junction unmatched. This CDR3 spans 13 amino acids. Germline CDR1 is SGHRS and CDR2 is YFSETQ. This specimen comes from a study of T cell clones after liver transplantation. The chain is built from TRBV5-1 and TRBJ1-1; TRBD1 matches at 7 bases. The specimen comprised CD4+ T cells from blood, sampled 12 months after liver transplant. This TCR came from a human patient who received a liver transplant. Some T cells here may be from the graft donor. CDR3 sequence reads: CASSLEGAPEAFF. CDR3 in DNA: TGCGCCAGCAGCCTAGAGGGGGCCCCTGAAGCTTTCTTT.